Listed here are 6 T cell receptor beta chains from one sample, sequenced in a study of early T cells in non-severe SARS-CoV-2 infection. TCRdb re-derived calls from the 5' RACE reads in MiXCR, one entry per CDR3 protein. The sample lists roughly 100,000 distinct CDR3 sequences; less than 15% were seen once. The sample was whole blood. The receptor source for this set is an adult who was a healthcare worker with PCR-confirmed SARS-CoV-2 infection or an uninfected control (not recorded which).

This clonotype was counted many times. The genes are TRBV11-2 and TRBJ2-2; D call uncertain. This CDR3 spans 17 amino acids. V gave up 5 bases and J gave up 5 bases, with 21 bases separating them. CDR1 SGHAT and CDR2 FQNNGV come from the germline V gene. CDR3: CASSPANMARGTGELFF. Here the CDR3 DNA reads TGTGCCAGCAGCCCCGCTAACATGGCTAGAGGAACCGGGGAGCTGTTTTTT.

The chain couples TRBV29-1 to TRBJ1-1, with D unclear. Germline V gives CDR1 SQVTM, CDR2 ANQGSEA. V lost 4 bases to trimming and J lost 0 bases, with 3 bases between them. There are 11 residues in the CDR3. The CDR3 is CSVAVNTEAFF. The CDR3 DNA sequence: TGCAGCGTTGCGGTGAACACTGAAGCTTTCTTT.

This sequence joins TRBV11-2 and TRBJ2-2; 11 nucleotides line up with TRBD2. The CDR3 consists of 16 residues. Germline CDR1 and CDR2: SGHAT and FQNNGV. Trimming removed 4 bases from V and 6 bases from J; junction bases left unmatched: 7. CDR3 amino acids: CASSYLAGGLAGELFF. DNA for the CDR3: TGTGCCAGCAGCTACCTAGCGGGGGGCCTCGCCGGGGAGCTGTTTTTT.

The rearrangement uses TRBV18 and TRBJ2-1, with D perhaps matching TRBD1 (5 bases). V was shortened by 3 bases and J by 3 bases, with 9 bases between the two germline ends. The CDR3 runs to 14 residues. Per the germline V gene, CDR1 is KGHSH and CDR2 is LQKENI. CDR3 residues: CASSPDSFYNEQFF. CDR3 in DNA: TGTGCCAGCTCACCCGACAGCTTCTACAATGAGCAGTTCTTC.

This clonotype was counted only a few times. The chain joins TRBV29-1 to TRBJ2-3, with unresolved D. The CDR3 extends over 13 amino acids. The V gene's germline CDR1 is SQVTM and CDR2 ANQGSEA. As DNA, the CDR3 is TGCAGTGGGGTATCAACCCGCACAGATACGCAGTATTTT. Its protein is CSGVSTRTDTQYF.

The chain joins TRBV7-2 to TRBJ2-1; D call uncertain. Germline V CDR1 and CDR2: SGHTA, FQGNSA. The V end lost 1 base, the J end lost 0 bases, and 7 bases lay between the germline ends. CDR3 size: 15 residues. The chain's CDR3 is CASSLVPFSYNEQFF. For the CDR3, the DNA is TGTGCCAGCAGCTTAGTTCCCTTCTCCTACAATGAGCAGTTCTTC. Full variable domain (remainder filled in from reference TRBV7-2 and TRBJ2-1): GAGVSQSPSNKVTEKGKDVELRCDPISGHTALYWYRQSLGQGLEFLIYFQGNSAPDKSGLPSDRFSAERTGGSVSTLTIQRTQQEDSAVYLCASSLVPFSYNEQFFGPGTRLTVL.